This T cell receptor beta chain was sequenced during a study of early T cells in non-severe SARS-CoV-2 infection. The CDR3 has 15 residues. V lost 4 bases to trimming and J lost 6 bases, with 16 bases between them. Germline CDR1 MNHEY, CDR2 SVGAGI. TCRdb used MiXCR to reprocess the 5' RACE reads, holding one entry per CDR3 protein. The sample contains approximately 42,000 distinct CDR3 sequences, roughly 6.6% of which appear only once. The V call is TRBV6-5, the J call TRBJ2-1; perhaps D is TRBD1 or TRBD2 (5 bases each). The sample taken for sequencing was whole blood. The clonotype comes from an adult who was a healthcare worker with PCR-confirmed SARS-CoV-2 infection or an uninfected control (not recorded which). In DNA form, the CDR3 reads TGTGCCAGCAGTTGGGACCGAGTTATGGTCAATGAGCAGTTCTTC. Its protein product is CASSWDRVMVNEQFF.